This T cell receptor (beta chain) derives from a study of identical twins. This clonotype was seen a handful of times. CDR3 length: 14 amino acids. Trimming stripped 7 bases from V and 9 bases from J, with 19 bases between. A universal primer site was added by template switching, and unique molecular identifiers were carried by the cDNA. TCRdb re-analysed the 5' RACE reads in MiXCR, keeping a single row per CDR3 protein. The repertoire includes a few hundred thousand distinct CDR3 sequences, approximately 9.1% of them detected once, and roughly 9% sits in the top ten. The chain uses TRBV12-3 or TRBV12-4 and TRBJ2-4, with D perhaps assigned TRBD1 or TRBD2 (5 bases each). Sequenced: naive T cells sorted from blood. The source of this sequence is a woman between 50 and 59 years old in good health. CDR3 coding DNA: TGTGCCAGCACTTCGGGACGCCAAACTCCCATTCAGTACTTC. Its protein product is CASTSGRQTPIQYF.